This TCR beta chain was sequenced for a study of neoadjuvant anti-PD-1 for oral cavity cancer. Study summary: Non-progressing patients received a fourth nivolumab dose near day 43, then surgery on days 50-56.

Assay: immunoSEQ multiplex PCR; the TCRdb copy retains only in-frame clones and omits some. The table has some 70,000 clones, 70% to 90% seen once. Time point noted: after neoadjuvant nivolumab, at surgical resection. The CDR3 has 13 residues. J was trimmed by 5 bases and V by 6 bases; bases with no gene match: 4. Per the germline V gene, CDR1 is SGHAT and CDR2 is FQNNGV. The chain has TRBV11-2 and TRBJ2-5; TRBD1 agrees at 9 bases. The sequence was collected from a person between 35 and 79 years old with oral cavity squamous cell carcinoma. The source material was PBMCs, sampled after nivolumab (anti-PD-1) treatment. CDR3 in amino acids: CASSYGQGETQYF. The CDR3 bases are TGTGCCAGCAGTTACGGACAGGGGGAGACCCAGTACTTC.